This T cell receptor beta chain stems from a study of T cells after yellow fever vaccination. A 5'RACE template-switching step, the method used to make TCR cDNA, added a universal primer site and UMIs. Via MiXCR, TCRdb re-called the 5' RACE reads, giving one row per CDR3 protein. Here the sample spans 300,000 to 400,000 distinct CDR3 sequences, over 8.5% being singletons. General study findings and limits: Boosting was followed by the reappearance of most primary-vaccination clones (roughly 96% CD4, around 90% CD8). Sorted repertoires could include abundant contaminating clonotypes from bulk cells. Only a minor proportion of clonotypes was detected across both CD4 and CD8 compartments.

This clonotype was picked up a small number of times. Its antigen is not identified. The CDR3 spans 14 residues. V shed 6 bases, J shed 7 bases, and the junction held 5 bases outside the gene matches. Germline V gene data show CDR1 as LGHNT and CDR2 as FRNRAP. The J gene is TRBJ2-1, the V gene TRBV12-5, with 11 bases fitting TRBD1. The material was CD4+ T cells sorted from PBMCs, obtained 45 days after the yellow fever booster vaccination. The TCR originated in a man between 18 and 29 years old who received the YFV17D yellow fever vaccine. In DNA, the CDR3 is TGTGCTAGTGGGGCCGGACAGGGGGCGAATGAGCAGTTCTTC. Protein sequence: CASGAGQGANEQFF.